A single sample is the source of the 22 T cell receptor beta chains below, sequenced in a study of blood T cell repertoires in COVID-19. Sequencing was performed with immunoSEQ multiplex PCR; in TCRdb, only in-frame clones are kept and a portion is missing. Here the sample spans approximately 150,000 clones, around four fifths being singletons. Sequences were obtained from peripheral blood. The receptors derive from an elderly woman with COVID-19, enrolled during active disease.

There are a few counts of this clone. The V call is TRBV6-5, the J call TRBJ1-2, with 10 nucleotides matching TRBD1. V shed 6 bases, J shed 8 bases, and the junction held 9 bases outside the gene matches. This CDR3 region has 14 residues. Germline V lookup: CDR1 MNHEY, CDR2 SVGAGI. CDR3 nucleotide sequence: TGTGCCAGCAGACCGGACAGGGGGGCCGACGGCTACACCTTC. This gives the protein CASRPDRGADGYTF.

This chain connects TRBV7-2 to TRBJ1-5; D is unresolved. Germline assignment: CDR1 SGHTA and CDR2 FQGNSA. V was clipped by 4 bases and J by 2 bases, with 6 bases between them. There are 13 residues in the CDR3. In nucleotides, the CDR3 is TGTGCCAGCAGCTCGTCGGGCAATCAGCCCCAGCATTTT. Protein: CASSSSGNQPQHF.

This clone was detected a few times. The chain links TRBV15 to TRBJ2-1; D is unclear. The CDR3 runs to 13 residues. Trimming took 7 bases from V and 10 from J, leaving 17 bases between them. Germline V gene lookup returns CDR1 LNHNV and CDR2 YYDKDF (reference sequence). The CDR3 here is CATTDSVGAEQFF. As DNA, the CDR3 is TGTGCCACCACCGACTCAGTCGGCGCCGAGCAGTTCTTC.

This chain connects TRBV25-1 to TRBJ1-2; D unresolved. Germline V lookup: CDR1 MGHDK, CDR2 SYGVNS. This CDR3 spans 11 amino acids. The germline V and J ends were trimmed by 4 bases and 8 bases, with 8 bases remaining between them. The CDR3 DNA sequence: TGTGCCAGCAGTGGAGGGAGGGGCTACACCTTC. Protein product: CASSGGRGYTF.

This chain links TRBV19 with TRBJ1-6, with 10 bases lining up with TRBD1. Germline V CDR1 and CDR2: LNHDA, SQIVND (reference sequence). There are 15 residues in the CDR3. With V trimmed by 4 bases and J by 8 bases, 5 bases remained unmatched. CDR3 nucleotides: TGTGCCAGTAGTAGGGGGACAGGGGTTGATTCACCCCTCCACTTT. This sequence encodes CASSRGTGVDSPLHF.

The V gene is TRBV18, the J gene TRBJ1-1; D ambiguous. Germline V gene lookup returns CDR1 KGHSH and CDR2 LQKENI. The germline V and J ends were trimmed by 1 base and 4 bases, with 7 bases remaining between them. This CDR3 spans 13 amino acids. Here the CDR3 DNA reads TGTGCCAGCTCACCACTTGGAGTCACTGAAGCTTTCTTT. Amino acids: CASSPLGVTEAFF.

The DNA of the CDR3 is TGCAGCGTTGATGTAGGGACAGGGGGCTACTACGAGCAGTACTTC. Translated: CSVDVGTGGYYEQYF. The chain uses TRBV29-1 and TRBJ2-7; the match to TRBD1 covers 12 bases. The length of the CDR3 is 15 residues. Germline-derived CDR1 and CDR2 are SQVTM and ANQGSEA. The V and J ends lost 3 bases and 3 bases, in that order; junction bases with no gene match: 6.

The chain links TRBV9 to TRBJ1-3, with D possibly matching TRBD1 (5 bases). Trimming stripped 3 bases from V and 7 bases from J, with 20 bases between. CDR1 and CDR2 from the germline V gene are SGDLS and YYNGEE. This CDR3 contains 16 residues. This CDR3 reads CASSGATGSLGNTIYF. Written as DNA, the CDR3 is TGTGCCAGCAGCGGGGCAACAGGTTCCCTGGGGAACACCATATATTTT.

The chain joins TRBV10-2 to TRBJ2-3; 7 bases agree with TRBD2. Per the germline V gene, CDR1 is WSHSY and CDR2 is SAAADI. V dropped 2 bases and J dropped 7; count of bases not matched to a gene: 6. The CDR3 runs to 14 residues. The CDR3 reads CASSERASGHTQYF. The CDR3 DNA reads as TGCGCCAGCAGTGAGAGGGCTAGCGGCCATACGCAGTATTTT.

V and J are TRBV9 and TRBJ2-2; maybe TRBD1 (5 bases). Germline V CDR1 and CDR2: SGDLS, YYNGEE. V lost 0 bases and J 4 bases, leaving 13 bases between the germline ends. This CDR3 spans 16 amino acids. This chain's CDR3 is CASSVAFSDSTGELFF. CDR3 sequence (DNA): TGTGCCAGCAGCGTAGCTTTTTCCGACAGCACCGGGGAGCTGTTTTTT.

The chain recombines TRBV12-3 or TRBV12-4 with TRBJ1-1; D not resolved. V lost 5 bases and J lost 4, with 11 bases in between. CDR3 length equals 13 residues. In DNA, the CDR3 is TGTGCCAGCAGTGGGGAGAGGAGCACTGAAGCTTTCTTT. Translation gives CASSGERSTEAFF.

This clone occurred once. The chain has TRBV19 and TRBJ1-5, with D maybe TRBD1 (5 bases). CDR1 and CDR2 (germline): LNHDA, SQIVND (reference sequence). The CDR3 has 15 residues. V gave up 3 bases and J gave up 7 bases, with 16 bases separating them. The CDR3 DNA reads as TGTGCCAGTAGTATCTCGGCAGGCCGGGGGCAGCCCCAGCATTTT. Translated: CASSISAGRGQPQHF.

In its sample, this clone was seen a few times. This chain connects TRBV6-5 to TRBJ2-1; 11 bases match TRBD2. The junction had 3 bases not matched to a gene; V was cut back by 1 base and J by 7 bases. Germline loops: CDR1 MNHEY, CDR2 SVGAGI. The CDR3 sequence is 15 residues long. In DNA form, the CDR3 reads TGTGCCAGCAGTTACTGGGGACTAGCGGAGAATGAGCAGTTCTTC. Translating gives CASSYWGLAENEQFF.

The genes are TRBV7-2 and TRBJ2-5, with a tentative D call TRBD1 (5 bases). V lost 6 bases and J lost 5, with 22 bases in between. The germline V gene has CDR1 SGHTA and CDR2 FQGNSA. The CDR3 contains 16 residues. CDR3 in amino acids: CASSDDFYWGKETQYF. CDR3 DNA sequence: TGTGCCAGCAGTGACGACTTCTACTGGGGCAAGGAGACCCAGTACTTC.

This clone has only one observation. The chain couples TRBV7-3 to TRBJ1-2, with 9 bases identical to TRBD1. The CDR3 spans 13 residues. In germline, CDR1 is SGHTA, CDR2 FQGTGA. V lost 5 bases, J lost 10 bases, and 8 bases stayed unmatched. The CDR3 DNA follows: TGTGCCAGCAGCCCGGTCGGGACAGGGTTCTACACCTTC. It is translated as CASSPVGTGFYTF.

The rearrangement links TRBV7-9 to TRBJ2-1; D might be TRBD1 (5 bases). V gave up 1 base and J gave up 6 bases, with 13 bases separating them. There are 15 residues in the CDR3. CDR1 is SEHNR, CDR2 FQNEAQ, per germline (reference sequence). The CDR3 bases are TGTGCCAGCAGCTTAGTTGGGGCTCTCGGCAATGAGCAGTTCTTC. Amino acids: CASSLVGALGNEQFF.

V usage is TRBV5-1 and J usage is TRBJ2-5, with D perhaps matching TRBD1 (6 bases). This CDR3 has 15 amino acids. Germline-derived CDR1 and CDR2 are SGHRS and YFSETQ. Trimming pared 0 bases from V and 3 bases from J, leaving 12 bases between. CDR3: CASSLVSGGEETQYF. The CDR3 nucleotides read TGCGCCAGCAGCTTGGTCTCTGGGGGCGAAGAGACCCAGTACTTC.

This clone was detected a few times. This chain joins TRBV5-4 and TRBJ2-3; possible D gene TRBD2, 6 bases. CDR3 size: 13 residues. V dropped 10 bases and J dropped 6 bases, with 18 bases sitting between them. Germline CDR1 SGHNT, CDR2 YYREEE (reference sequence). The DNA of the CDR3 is TGTGCCGGCCGCGGGGAGTTTAAGGATACGCAGTATTTT. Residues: CAGRGEFKDTQYF.

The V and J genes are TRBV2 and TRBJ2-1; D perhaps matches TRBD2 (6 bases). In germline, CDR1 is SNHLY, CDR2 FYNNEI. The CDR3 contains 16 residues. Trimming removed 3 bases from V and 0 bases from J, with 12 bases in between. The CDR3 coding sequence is TGTGCCAGCAGTGACTTTGCTAGCGCCTCCTACAATGAGCAGTTCTTC. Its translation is CASSDFASASYNEQFF.

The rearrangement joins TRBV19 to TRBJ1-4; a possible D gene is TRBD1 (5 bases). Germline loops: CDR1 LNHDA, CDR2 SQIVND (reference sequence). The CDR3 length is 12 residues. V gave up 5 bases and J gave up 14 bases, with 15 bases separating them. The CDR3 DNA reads TGTGCCAGTAGTTCCCGGACACCGCTGCTGTTTTTT. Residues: CASSSRTPLLFF.

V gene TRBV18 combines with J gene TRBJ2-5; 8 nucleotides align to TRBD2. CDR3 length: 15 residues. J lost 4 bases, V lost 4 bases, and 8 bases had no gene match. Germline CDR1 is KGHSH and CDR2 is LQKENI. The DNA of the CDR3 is TGTGCCAGCTCACAACTAGCGGAGAGGGGAGAGACCCAGTACTTC. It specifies CASSQLAERGETQYF.

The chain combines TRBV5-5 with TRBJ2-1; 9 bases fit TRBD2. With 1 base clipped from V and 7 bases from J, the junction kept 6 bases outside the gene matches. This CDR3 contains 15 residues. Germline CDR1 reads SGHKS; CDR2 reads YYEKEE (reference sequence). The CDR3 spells CASSLPLAGLNEQFF. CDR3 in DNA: TGTGCCAGCAGCTTGCCCCTAGCGGGATTGAATGAGCAGTTCTTC.